This TCR beta chain was obtained from a study of blood T cell repertoires in COVID-19. Study details: Researchers got acute and convalescent COVID-19 samples from the United States, Italy and Spain. Nucleic acid was either cDNA or gDNA, and it came from T cells, B-cell-depleted T cells, or PBMCs.

Sequencing was performed with immunoSEQ multiplex PCR; in TCRdb, only in-frame clones are kept and a portion is missing. The sample has some 300,000 clones; about 85% are singletons. This clone was counted only a few times. The specimen was peripheral blood. The TCR originated in a woman aged 50 to 60 with active or convalescent COVID-19.

The CDR3: CASGALTEAFF. The CDR3 nucleotides read TGTGCCAGTGGGGCCCTCACTGAAGCTTTCTTT. The chain combines TRBV6-5 with TRBJ1-1; tentative D call: TRBD1 (5 bases). CDR3 length equals 11 residues. CDR1 MNHEY and CDR2 SVGAGI come from the germline V gene. Trimming took off 9 bases at V and 4 bases at J, with 9 bases between the two ends.